This T cell receptor beta chain was observed in a study of blood T cell repertoires in COVID-19. The CDR3 totals 16 residues. Germline lookup yields CDR1 MNHNY and CDR2 SVGAGI (reference sequence). The ends lost 0 bases at V and 5 bases at J; junction bases unmatched: 7. Some clones are missing from TCRdb's copy, which holds only in-frame ones; the method was immunoSEQ multiplex PCR. The profile shows about 270,000 clones, 81% of them singletons. The origin of this receptor is a woman in her fifties or sixties with active or convalescent COVID-19. The sequencing input was peripheral blood. This rearrangement joins TRBV6-6 to TRBJ2-3, with 8 bases aligning to TRBD2. For the CDR3, the DNA is TGTGCCAGCAGTTACTCGGACGGGGGGGCAGGAGATACGCAGTATTTT. Translation: CASSYSDGGAGDTQYF.